This T cell receptor (beta chain) came from a study of cytomegalovirus exposure and HLA in healthy donors. Study-wide results and limits: The listing of roughly 160 TCR beta chains classed them as cytomegalovirus-associated. Usually a TCR sequence was rare, but some public TCRs were found in many donors. The tendency of first-cohort TCR clusters to co-occur in the roughly 130 validation repertoires emerged from a later analysis.

Some clones are missing from TCRdb's copy, which holds only in-frame ones; the method was immunoSEQ multiplex PCR. The sample contains over 200,000 clones, almost 90% of which appear only once. A word on this clone: Its target is unknown.

Germline V gives CDR1 SEHNR, CDR2 FQNEAQ (reference sequence). This CDR3 is built from 15 residues. With 5 bases removed from V and 4 bases from J, the gap between germline ends came to 18 bases. The clonotype originates from a woman in her late teens or twenties in good health and CMV-seronegative. Sequenced: PBMCs. This chain links TRBV7-9 with TRBJ2-7; D perhaps matches TRBD2 (6 bases). The CDR3 coding sequence is TGTGCCAGCAGCCCCGTCCCGGCGACTAGTTACGAGCAGTACTTC. Its translation is CASSPVPATSYEQYF.